The 26 T cell receptor beta chains listed next were all sequenced from one sample in a study of response to subunit inactivated influenza vaccine. TCRdb recomputed calls from the RT-PCR reads with MiXCR, one row per CDR3 protein. Here the sample spans almost 250,000 distinct CDR3 sequences, less than 15% being singletons. Sequenced here: non-naive T cells sorted from PBMCs, sampled 14 to 15 days before vaccination. The origin of the receptors is a man in his fifties or sixties who received an inactivated influenza vaccine.

This clonotype was recorded a few times. This chain uses TRBV5-1 with TRBJ2-2, with D unresolved. V gave up 4 bases and J gave up 4 bases, with 14 bases separating them. This CDR3 contains 15 residues. Per germline, CDR1 SGHRS and CDR2 YFSETQ. The CDR3: CASSGGGVVTGELFF. The CDR3 bases are TGCGCCAGCAGCGGCGGCGGTGTAGTCACCGGGGAGCTGTTTTTT.

This clonotype was counted at least ten times. This chain connects TRBV2 to TRBJ1-6; D perhaps matches TRBD1 (6 bases). The CDR3 is 13 residues long. CDR1 is SNHLY, CDR2 FYNNEI, per germline. The V end was cut by 2 bases, the J end by 8 bases, with 7 bases between. The CDR3, as DNA: TGTGCCAGCAGTGAACAGGGGTATTCACCCCTCCACTTT. Its translation is CASSEQGYSPLHF.

On this clonotype: The junction differs from germline at one of its ends, possibly a read error. V and J are TRBV5-5 and TRBJ2-2; perhaps TRBD2 as D (5 bases). CDR3 length equals 14 residues. Germline V gives CDR1 SGHKS, CDR2 YYEKEE (reference sequence). DNA for the CDR3: TGTGCCAGCAGCCCCGGGCTCAACTCCGGGGAGCTGCTTTTT. This translates into CASSPGLNSGELLF.

This clonotype has a count of ten or more. With a much larger clone just one base away, this may be a read error. V usage is TRBV6-2 or TRBV6-3 and J usage is TRBJ2-7; 10 nucleotides align to TRBD2. The CDR3 loop spans 14 amino acids. V lost 4 bases and J lost 2; bases outside the gene matches: 2. Germline V gene lookup returns CDR1 MNHEY and CDR2 SVGEGT. Here the CDR3 reads CASSLLAGTYEQYF. The CDR3 bases are TGTGCCAGCAGTTTACTAGCGGGAACCTACGAGCAGTACTTC.

This clonotype came up a few times. The rearrangement links TRBV12-3 or TRBV12-4 to TRBJ2-1; 9 bases map to TRBD2. J lost 7 bases, V lost 5 bases, and 18 bases had no gene match. This CDR3 has 18 residues. This CDR3 is CASSPPVGGGGARNEQFF. The CDR3 nucleotides read TGTGCCAGCAGTCCGCCCGTCGGGGGCGGGGGGGCGAGGAATGAGCAGTTCTTC.

The V gene is TRBV5-1, the J gene TRBJ2-3; the match to TRBD2 covers 8 bases. V was pared by 1 base and J by 1 base, with 5 bases of the junction left unmatched. CDR3 size: 16 residues. Germline CDR1 and CDR2: SGHRS and YFSETQ. This CDR3 is CASSLFPGGRTDTQYF. The CDR3 DNA is TGCGCCAGCAGCTTGTTCCCGGGGGGGCGCACAGATACGCAGTATTTT.

This clonotype was counted between two and nine times. V gene TRBV4-3 combines with J gene TRBJ2-7; 7 positions match TRBD2. The CDR3 has 15 amino acids. Germline V gene sequence: CDR1 LGHNA, CDR2 YSLEER. Germline trimming cut 1 base from V and 6 bases from J; bases unmatched to any gene: 9. CDR3 residues: CASSQGTSASFEQYF. In nucleotides, the CDR3 is TGCGCCAGCAGCCAAGGTACTAGCGCTTCATTCGAGCAGTACTTC.

This clonotype appeared many times. V is TRBV6-5 and J is TRBJ1-2, with 12 nucleotides matching TRBD1. The germline V gene encodes CDR1 MNHEY and CDR2 SVGAGI. Trimming removed 0 bases from V and 8 bases from J; junction bases left unmatched: 7. The CDR3 length is 16 residues. The CDR3: CASSYSTGTGGGGYTF. The CDR3 DNA reads as TGTGCCAGCAGTTACTCGACCGGGACAGGGGGCGGAGGCTACACCTTC.

The V gene is TRBV6-2 or TRBV6-3, the J gene TRBJ2-5; 14 bases match TRBD2. The CDR3 totals 17 residues. V was clipped by 6 bases and J by 1 base; unmatched bases: 7. Germline-derived CDR1 and CDR2 are MNHEY and SVGEGT. The CDR3 nucleotides are TGTGCCAGCAGCCGAGGGACTAGCGGGAGCCGCCAAGAGACCCAGTACTTC. Translated, it gives CASSRGTSGSRQETQYF.

The chain uses TRBV7-6 and TRBJ2-3; D not resolved. V was trimmed by 3 bases and J by 5 bases, leaving 9 bases between them. CDR3 size: 13 residues. Germline V CDR1 and CDR2: SGHVS, FNYEAQ. The CDR3 region is CASSLLGIDTQYF. In DNA, the CDR3 is TGTGCCAGCAGCTTGCTGGGGATAGATACGCAGTATTTT.

This clonotype came up many times. The chain couples TRBV13 to TRBJ1-2; no clear D gene. Per the germline V gene, CDR1 is PRHDT and CDR2 is FYEKMQ (reference sequence). Trimming took off 5 bases at V and 6 bases at J, with 13 bases between the two ends. This CDR3 is 13 amino acids long. In nucleotides, the CDR3 is TGTGCCAGCAGCACGTTACTATTCCATGGCTACACCTTC. This sequence encodes CASSTLLFHGYTF.

The chain links TRBV6-2 or TRBV6-3 to TRBJ2-5; 7 nucleotides line up with TRBD1. Per germline, CDR1 MNHEY and CDR2 SVGEGT. The CDR3 contains 14 residues. V lost 2 bases, J lost 10 bases, and 10 bases stayed unmatched. CDR3 coding DNA: TGTGCCAGCAGTTACCCACAGGGGTGGCAGAGCCAGTACTTC. This translates into CASSYPQGWQSQYF.

The chain carries TRBV5-6 and TRBJ1-6; D gene unclear. V shed 0 bases and J shed 5 bases, with 6 bases lying between them. The CDR3 consists of 14 residues. Germline V gene sequence: CDR1 SGHDT, CDR2 YYEEEE. The chain's CDR3 is CASSLERDNSPLHF. The CDR3 DNA reads TGTGCCAGCAGCTTGGAGCGGGATAATTCACCCCTCCACTTT.

This clonotype was recorded once. V is TRBV6-1 and J is TRBJ2-6; D is perhaps TRBD2 (5 bases). V lost 11 bases and J 0 bases, leaving 8 bases between the germline ends. The CDR3 spans 13 residues. Germline V CDR1 and CDR2: MNHNS, SASEGT. The CDR3 spells CAGLHSGANVLTF. The CDR3 bases are TGTGCCGGACTCCACTCTGGGGCCAACGTCCTGACTTTC.

The V and J genes are TRBV30 and TRBJ2-3, with 8 positions matching TRBD2. Germline trimming cut 2 bases from V and 10 bases from J; bases unmatched to any gene: 5. Germline V lookup: CDR1 GTSNPN, CDR2 SVGIG (reference sequence). CDR3 size: 12 residues. CDR3 bases: TGTGCCTGGAGTCTCCCGGGACTAGCGCAGTATTTT. This translates into CAWSLPGLAQYF.

This clonotype was recorded a few times. The J gene is TRBJ2-5, the V gene TRBV7-7, with 7 nucleotides matching TRBD1. Germline assignment: CDR1 SSHAT and CDR2 FNYEAQ (reference sequence). The ends lost 1 base at V and 2 bases at J; junction bases unmatched: 4. The CDR3 runs 15 residues. The CDR3 spells CASSLGKGQQETQYF. CDR3 DNA sequence: TGTGCCAGCAGCTTAGGGAAGGGACAGCAAGAGACCCAGTACTTC. The entire variable domain, with the rest obtained from reference TRBV7-7 and TRBJ2-5, is as follows: GAGVSQSPRYKVTKRGQDVTLRCDPISSHATLYWYQQALGQGPEFLTYFNYEAQPDKSGLPSDRFSAERPEGSISTLTIQRTEQRDSAMYRCASSLGKGQQETQYFGPGTRLLVL.

A few counts support this clonotype. This rearrangement joins TRBV20-1 to TRBJ1-3; no clear D. In germline, CDR1 is DFQATT, CDR2 SNEGSKA (reference sequence). CDR3 length: 14 residues. V was clipped by 3 bases and J by 2 bases, with 11 bases between them. The CDR3 loop reads CSARTPFTGNTIYF. In DNA form, the CDR3 reads TGCAGTGCTAGGACACCCTTCACTGGAAACACCATATATTTT.

The V gene is TRBV18, the J gene TRBJ2-3; D is undetermined. The CDR3 totals 14 residues. V lost 3 bases to trimming and J lost 6 bases, with 13 bases between them. CDR1 and CDR2 (germline): KGHSH, LQKENI. CDR3 sequence reads: CASSPPSSSDTQYF. The CDR3 nucleotides are TGTGCCAGCTCACCGCCCTCTTCTTCGGATACGCAGTATTTT. Complete variable domain (other parts from reference TRBV18 and TRBJ2-3): NAGVMQNPRHLVRRRGQEARLRCSPMKGHSHVYWYRQLPEEGLKFMVYLQKENIIDESGMPKERFSAEFPKEGPSILRIQQVVRGDSAAYFCASSPPSSSDTQYFGPGTRLTVL.

The chain has TRBV14 and TRBJ1-1; D is unclear. Deletions cut 1 base from V and 4 bases from J, with 1 base between. This CDR3 comprises 11 residues. CDR1 is SGHDN, CDR2 FVKESK, per germline. The CDR3 DNA reads TGTGCCAGCAGCCAAGGCACTGAAGCTTTCTTT. Translating gives CASSQGTEAFF.

This clonotype was detected only a few times. V gene TRBV6-1 combines with J gene TRBJ2-7, with TRBD1 matching 9 bases. The V segment lost 2 bases and the J segment 2 bases; nucleotides outside the gene matches: 4. Germline assignment: CDR1 MNHNS and CDR2 SASEGT. CDR3 length equals 15 residues. The CDR3 here is CASSELGQGPYEQYF. The DNA of the CDR3 is TGTGCCAGCAGTGAACTGGGACAGGGCCCCTACGAGCAGTACTTC.

This clonotype was seen more than once but under ten times. The CDR3 bases are TGTGCCAGCAGGTCACAGGGAGAGGGTGCTTTCTTT. It translates to CASRSQGEGAFF. V and J are TRBV28 and TRBJ1-1; D perhaps matches TRBD1 (6 bases). Between the trimmed V and J ends, which lost 6 bases and 11 bases, there was a span of 16 bases. Germline lookup yields CDR1 MDHEN and CDR2 SYDVKM. The CDR3 is 12 amino acids.

The chain couples TRBV6-1 to TRBJ2-7; 8 bases agree with TRBD1. The germline CDR1 and CDR2 sequences are MNHNS and SASEGT. The V and J ends lost 6 bases and 3 bases, in that order; junction bases with no gene match: 16. The CDR3 length is 17 residues. This chain's CDR3 is CASRKYYGTGDYYEQYF. The CDR3 DNA is TGTGCCAGCAGAAAATACTATGGGACAGGAGATTACTACGAGCAGTACTTC.

The rearrangement uses TRBV5-5 and TRBJ2-3; 9 bases are a match to TRBD1. Per germline, CDR1 SGHKS and CDR2 YYEKEE (reference sequence). V shed 1 base and J 1 base; nucleotides not matched to a gene: 4. There are 16 residues in the CDR3. Written as DNA, the CDR3 is TGTGCCAGCAGCTTGCCCCGGACAGGGGGCACAGATACGCAGTATTTT. It specifies CASSLPRTGGTDTQYF.

This clonotype was counted many times. The chain links TRBV6-2 or TRBV6-3 to TRBJ2-3; D might be TRBD1 or TRBD2, each matching 5 bases. With 6 bases removed from V and 0 bases from J, the gap between germline ends came to 19 bases. This CDR3 spans 17 amino acids. Germline CDR1 MNHEY, CDR2 SVGEGT. The CDR3 coding sequence is TGTGCCAGCAGACAACCCCCCGGGACCCAAAGCACAGATACGCAGTATTTT. This sequence encodes CASRQPPGTQSTDTQYF.

This clonotype was seen a few times. V gene TRBV15 combines with J gene TRBJ2-2; the D is unclear. The V gene lost 0 bases and the J gene lost 6 bases, with 5 bases spanning the gap. From germline, CDR1 is LNHNV and CDR2 YYDKDF (reference sequence). The CDR3 has 13 amino acids. The CDR3, as DNA: TGTGCCACCAGCAGAGAATCAGCCGGGGAGCTGTTTTTT. This translates into CATSRESAGELFF.

The chain uses TRBV6-2 or TRBV6-3 and TRBJ2-2, with 7 bases matching TRBD2. The length of the CDR3 is 18 residues. J lost 4 bases, V lost 7 bases, and 18 bases had no gene match. Germline V lookup: CDR1 MNHEY, CDR2 SVGEGT. CDR3 loop: CASKRLGAGVRSTGELFF. CDR3 nucleotide sequence: TGTGCCAGCAAAAGGTTGGGTGCGGGAGTACGGAGCACCGGGGAGCTGTTTTTT.